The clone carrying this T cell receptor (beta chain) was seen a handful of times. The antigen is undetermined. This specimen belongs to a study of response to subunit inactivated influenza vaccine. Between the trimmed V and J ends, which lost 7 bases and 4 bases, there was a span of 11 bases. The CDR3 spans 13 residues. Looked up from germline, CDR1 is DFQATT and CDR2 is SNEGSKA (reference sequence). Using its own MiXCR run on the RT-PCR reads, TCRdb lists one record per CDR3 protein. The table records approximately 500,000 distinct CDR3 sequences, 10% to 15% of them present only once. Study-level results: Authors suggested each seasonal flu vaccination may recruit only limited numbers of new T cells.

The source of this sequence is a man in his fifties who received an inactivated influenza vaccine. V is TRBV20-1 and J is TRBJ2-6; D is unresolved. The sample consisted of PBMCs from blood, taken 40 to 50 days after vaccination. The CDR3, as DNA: TGCAGTGTCATGAGGCGCGGGGCCAACGTCCTGACTTTC. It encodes CSVMRRGANVLTF.